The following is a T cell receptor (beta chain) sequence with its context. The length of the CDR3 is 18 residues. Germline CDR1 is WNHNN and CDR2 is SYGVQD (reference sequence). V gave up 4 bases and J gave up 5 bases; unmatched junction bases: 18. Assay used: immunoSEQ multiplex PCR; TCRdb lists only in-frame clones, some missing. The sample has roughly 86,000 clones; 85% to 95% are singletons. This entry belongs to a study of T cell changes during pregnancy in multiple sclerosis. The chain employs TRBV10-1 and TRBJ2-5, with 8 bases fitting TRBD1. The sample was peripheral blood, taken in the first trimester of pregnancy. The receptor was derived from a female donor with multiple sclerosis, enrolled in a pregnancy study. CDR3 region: CASSGISETSGTGETQYF. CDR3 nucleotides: TGCGCCAGCAGTGGGATCAGTGAGACGTCCGGGACAGGTGAGACCCAGTACTTC.